This TCR beta chain emerged from a study of T cell responses to AZD1222 COVID-19 vaccine. The wider study: Doses given second, at about 4 or about 12 weeks, were pooled.

Notes on this clone: Its antigen remains unidentified.

This CDR3 is built from 15 residues. Only in-frame clones appear in the TCRdb table, and some are missing; sequencing was by immunoSEQ multiplex PCR. The data hold approximately 110,000 clones, with around 90% observed a single time. Whole-study results and caveats: There were mostly white British donors and more females than males, and clonal diversity was possibly underestimated.

V gene TRBV21-1 combines with J gene TRBJ1-2. TRBV21-1 is listed as a pseudogene. The clonotype originates from an adult in good health. The sequences come from peripheral blood, collected on day 0 of AZD1222 vaccination. For the CDR3, the DNA is TGTGCCAGCAGCAAAGGACGGAGCCCCGGGGGTGGCTACACCTTC. Its translation is CASSKGRSPGGGYTF.